The entry below describes one T cell receptor (beta chain). The antigen is not known. Rectal tissue came from one to two pinch biopsies taken at colonoscopy. Before the diagnostic colonoscopy, ulcerative colitis patients were free of immunosuppressive medication. The data were obtained in a study of pediatric ulcerative colitis. Study observations and caveats: Blood-derived T cells may be present in rectal pinch biopsies. No controls had the two rectal clonotypes shared by ulcerative colitis patients. Blood-rectal clonal overlap within each person was significantly higher in ulcerative colitis patients than controls.

The table came from immunoSEQ multiplex PCR; TCRdb's copy has only in-frame clones and leaves some out. The sample holds about 36,000 clones, approximately 73% seen once. The J segment lost 3 bases and the V segment lost 0 bases, leaving 5 bases of the junction unmatched. Germline V gene sequence: CDR1 LNHNV, CDR2 YYDKDF (reference sequence). CDR3 length: 16 residues. The rearrangement joins TRBV15 to TRBJ1-3; 7 positions match TRBD1. The origin of this receptor is a boy younger than 18 with moderate ulcerative colitis. The sequenced sample was gut tissue. The CDR3: CATSRESQGVGNTIYF. In nucleotides, the CDR3 is TGTGCCACCAGCAGAGAATCCCAGGGGGTTGGAAACACCATATATTTT.